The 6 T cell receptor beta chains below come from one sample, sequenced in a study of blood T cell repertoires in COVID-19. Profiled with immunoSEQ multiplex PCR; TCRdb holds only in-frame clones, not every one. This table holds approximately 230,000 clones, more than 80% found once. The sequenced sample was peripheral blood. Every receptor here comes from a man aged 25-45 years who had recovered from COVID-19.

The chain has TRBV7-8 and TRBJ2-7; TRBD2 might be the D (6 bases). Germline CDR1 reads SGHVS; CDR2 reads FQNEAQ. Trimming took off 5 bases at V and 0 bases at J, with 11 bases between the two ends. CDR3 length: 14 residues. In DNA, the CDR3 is TGTGCCAGCAGCCCCTGGACTAACTCCTACGAGCAGTACTTC. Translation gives CASSPWTNSYEQYF.

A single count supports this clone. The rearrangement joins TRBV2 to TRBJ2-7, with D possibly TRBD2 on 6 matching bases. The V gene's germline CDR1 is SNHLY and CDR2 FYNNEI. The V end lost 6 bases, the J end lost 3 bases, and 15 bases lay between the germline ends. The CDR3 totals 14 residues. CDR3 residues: CASRWETRVYEQYF. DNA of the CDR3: TGTGCCAGCAGGTGGGAGACTAGGGTCTACGAGCAGTACTTC.

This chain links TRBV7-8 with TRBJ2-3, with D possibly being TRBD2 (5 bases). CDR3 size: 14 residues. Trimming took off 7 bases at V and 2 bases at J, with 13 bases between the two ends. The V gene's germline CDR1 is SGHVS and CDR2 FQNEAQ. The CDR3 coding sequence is TGTGCCAGCACGGAGCGGCCTTACACAGATACGCAGTATTTT. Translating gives CASTERPYTDTQYF. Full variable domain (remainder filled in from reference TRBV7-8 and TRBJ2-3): GAGVSQSPRYKVAKRGQDVALRCDPISGHVSLFWYQQALGQGPEFLTYFQNEAQLDKSGLPSDRFFAERPEGSVSTLKIQRTQQEDSAVYLCASTERPYTDTQYFGPGTRLTVL.

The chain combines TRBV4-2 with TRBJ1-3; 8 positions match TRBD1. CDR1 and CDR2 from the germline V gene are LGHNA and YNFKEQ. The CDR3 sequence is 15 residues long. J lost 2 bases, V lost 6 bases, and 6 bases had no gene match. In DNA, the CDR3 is TGTGCCAGCAGTTATGGACAGGGCACTGGAAACACCATATATTTT. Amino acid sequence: CASSYGQGTGNTIYF.

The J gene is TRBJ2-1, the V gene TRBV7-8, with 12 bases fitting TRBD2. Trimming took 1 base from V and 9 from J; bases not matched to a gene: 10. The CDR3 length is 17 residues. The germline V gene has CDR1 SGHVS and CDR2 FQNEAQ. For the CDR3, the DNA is TGTGCCAGCAGCTTAGACCCTCTAGCGGGGGGGCCCGGTGAGCAGTTCTTC. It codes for CASSLDPLAGGPGEQFF.

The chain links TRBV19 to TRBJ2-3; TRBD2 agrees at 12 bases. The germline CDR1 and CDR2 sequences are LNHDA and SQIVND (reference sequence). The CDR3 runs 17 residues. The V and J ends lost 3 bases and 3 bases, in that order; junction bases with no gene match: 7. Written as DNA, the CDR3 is TGTGCCAGTAGTATTCGACTAGCGGGGGTGGGAACAGATACGCAGTATTTT. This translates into CASSIRLAGVGTDTQYF.